This T cell receptor (beta chain) is from a study of T cells in tuberculosis. The overall study: A South African cohort included IGRA-negative adolescents, latently infected IGRA-positive adolescents and adults with active tuberculosis.

This CDR3 contains 16 residues. Study-wide results and caveats: Smaller alpha distances in active tuberculosis partly reflected shorter CDR3-alpha lengths. Samples were chosen by availability of cryopreserved specimens. GMM-specific TCRs were nearer to active tuberculosis alpha repertoires, suggesting expansion.

Remarks on this clone: Its specificity is not known.

Repertoires were generated with immunoSEQ multiplex PCR, while TCRdb's copy carries only in-frame clones and drops some. The data hold tens of thousands of clones, with approximately 90% observed a single time. V gene TRBV21-1 combines with J gene TRBJ2-1; no DNA check was done on the table's D call, TRBD1. TRBV21-1 is marked as a pseudogene. The sequencing sample was made of PBMCs. The sequence derives from a donor aged 10 to 29 with latent tuberculosis or without tuberculosis infection. Some clones in this sample may be carry-over from other donors' samples. DNA of the CDR3: TGTGCCAGCAGCCCGGACGACAGGGGCTCCTACAATGAGCAGTTCTTC. Its translation: CASSPDDRGSYNEQFF.